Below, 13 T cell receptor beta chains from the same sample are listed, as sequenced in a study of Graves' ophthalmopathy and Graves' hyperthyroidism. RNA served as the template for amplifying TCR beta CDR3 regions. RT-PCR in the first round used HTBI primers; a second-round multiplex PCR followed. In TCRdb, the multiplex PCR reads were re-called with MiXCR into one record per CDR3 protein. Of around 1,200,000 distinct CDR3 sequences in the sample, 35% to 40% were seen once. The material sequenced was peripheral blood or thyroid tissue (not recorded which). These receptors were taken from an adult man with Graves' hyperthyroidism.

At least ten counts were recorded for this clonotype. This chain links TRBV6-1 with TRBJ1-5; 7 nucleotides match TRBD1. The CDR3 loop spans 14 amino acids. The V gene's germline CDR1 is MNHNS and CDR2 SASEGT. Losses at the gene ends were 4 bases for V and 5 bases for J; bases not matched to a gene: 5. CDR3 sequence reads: CASSGQGRDQPQHF. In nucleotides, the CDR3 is TGTGCCAGCAGTGGACAGGGAAGGGATCAGCCCCAGCATTTT.

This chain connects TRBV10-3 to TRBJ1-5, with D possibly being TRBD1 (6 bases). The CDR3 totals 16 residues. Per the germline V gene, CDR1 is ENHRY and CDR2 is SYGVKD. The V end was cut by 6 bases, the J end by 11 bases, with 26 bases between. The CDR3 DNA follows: TGTGCCATCAGGGCGGGCCAGGGGTTTGGAGGAGAGACCCAGCATTTT. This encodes CAIRAGQGFGGETQHF.

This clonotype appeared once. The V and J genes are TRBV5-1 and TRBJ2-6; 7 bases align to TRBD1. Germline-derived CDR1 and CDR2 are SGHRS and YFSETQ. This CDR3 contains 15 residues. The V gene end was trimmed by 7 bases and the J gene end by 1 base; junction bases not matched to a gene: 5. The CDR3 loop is CASAPTGSGANVLTF. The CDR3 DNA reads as TGCGCCAGCGCACCGACAGGGTCTGGGGCCAACGTCCTGACTTTC. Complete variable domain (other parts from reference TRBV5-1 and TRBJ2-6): KAGVTQTPRYLIKTRGQQVTLSCSPISGHRSVSWYQQTPGQGLQFLFEYFSETQRNKGNFPGRFSGRQFSNSRSEMNVSTLELGDSALYLCASAPTGSGANVLTFGAGSRLTVL.

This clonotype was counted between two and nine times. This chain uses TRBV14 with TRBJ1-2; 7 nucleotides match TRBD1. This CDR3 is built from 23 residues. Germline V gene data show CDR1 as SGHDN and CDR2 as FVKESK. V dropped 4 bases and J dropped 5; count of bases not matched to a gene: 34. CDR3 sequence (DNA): TGTGCCAGCAGCCTTCGCCCGGGACAGAATACGCCTTTTGGGATCCAGCCTTTGTATGGCTACACCTTC. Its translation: CASSLRPGQNTPFGIQPLYGYTF.

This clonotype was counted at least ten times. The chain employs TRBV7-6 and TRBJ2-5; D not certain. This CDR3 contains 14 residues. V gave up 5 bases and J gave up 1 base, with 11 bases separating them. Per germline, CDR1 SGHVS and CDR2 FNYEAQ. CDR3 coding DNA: TGTGCCAGCAGCGGCGGTAGTGTCCAAGAGACCCAGTACTTC. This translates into CASSGGSVQETQYF.

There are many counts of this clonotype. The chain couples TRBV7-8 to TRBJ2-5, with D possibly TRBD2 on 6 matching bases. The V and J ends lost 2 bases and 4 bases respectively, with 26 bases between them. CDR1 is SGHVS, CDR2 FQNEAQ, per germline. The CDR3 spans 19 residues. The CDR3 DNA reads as TGTGCCAGCAGCTTACAGGGACCCCGGGGGACCGGCACGAGAGAGACCCAGTACTTC. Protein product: CASSLQGPRGTGTRETQYF.

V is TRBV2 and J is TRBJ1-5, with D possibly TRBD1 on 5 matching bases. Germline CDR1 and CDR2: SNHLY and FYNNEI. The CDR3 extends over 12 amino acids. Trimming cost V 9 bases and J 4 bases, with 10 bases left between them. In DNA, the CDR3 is TGTGCCAGAGGGACGGCTAATCAGCCCCAGCATTTT. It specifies CARGTANQPQHF.

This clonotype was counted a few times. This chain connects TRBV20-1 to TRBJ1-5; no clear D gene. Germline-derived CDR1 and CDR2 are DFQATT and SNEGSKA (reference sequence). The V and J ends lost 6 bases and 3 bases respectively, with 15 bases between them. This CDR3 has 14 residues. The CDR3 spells CSALEDLSNQPQHF. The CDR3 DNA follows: TGCAGTGCATTGGAGGACCTCTCCAATCAGCCCCAGCATTTT.

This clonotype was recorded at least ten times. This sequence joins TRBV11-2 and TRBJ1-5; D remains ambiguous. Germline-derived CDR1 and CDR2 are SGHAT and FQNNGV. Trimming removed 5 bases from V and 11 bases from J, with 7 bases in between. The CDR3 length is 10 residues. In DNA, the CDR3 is TGTGCCAGCAGCCGCCCCGCCCAGCATTTT. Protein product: CASSRPAQHF.

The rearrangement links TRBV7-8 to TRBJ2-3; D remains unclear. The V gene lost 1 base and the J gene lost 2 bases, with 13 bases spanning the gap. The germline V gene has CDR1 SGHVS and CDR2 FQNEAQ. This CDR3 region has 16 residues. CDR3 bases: TGTGCCAGCAGCTTAGTGGTCTCCACATACACAGATACGCAGTATTTT. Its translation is CASSLVVSTYTDTQYF.

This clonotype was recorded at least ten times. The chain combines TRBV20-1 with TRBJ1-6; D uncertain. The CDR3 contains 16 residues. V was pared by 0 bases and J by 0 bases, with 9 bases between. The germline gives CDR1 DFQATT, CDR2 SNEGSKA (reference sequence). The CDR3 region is CSARDPTLSYNSPLHF. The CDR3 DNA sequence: TGCAGTGCTAGAGATCCTACACTCTCCTATAATTCACCCCTCCACTTT.

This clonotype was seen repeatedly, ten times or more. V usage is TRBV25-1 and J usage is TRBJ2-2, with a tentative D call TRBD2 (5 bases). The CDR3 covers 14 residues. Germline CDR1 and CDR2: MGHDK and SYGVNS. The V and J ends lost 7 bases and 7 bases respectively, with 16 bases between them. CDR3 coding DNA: TGTGCCAGCAAACCCCGGCGGGCTGGCGGGGAGCTGTTTTTT. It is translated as CASKPRRAGGELFF.

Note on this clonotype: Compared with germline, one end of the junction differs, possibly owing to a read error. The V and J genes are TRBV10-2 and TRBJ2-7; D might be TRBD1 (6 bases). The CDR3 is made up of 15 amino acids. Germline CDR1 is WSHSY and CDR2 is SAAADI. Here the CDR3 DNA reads TGTGCCAGCAGTGCCCGGGCAGGGGTCTCCTACGAGCAGTACTTC. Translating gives CASSARAGVSYEQYF.